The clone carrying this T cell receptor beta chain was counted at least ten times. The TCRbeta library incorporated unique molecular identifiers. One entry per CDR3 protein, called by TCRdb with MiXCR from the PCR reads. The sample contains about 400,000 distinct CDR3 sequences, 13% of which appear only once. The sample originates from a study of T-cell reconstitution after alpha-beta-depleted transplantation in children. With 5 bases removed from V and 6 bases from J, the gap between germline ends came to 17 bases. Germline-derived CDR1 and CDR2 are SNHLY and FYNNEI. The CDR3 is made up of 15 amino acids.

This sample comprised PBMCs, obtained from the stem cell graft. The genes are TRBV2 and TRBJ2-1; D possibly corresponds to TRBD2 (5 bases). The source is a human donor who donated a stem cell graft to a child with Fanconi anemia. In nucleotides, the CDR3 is TGTGCCAGCAGTTCAGGACCCGGCGGAGGCAATGAGCAGTTCTTC. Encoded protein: CASSSGPGGGNEQFF. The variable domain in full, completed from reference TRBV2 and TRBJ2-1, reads EPEVTQTPSHQVTQMGQEVILRCVPISNHLYFYWYRQILGQKVEFLVSFYNNEISEKSEIFDDQFSVERPDGSNFTLKIRSTKLEDSAMYFCASSSGPGGGNEQFFGPGTRLTVL.